This TCR beta chain appears in the sequencing data of a study of blood T cell repertoires in COVID-19. Assay used: immunoSEQ multiplex PCR; TCRdb lists only in-frame clones, some missing. The sample includes about 260,000 clones, around 84% of them seen just once. J was trimmed by 6 bases and V by 6 bases; bases with no gene match: 11. CDR3 length: 13 amino acids. Germline loops: CDR1 SQVTM, CDR2 ANQGSEA. The V and J genes are TRBV29-1 and TRBJ2-7, with 7 bases identical to TRBD2. Material: peripheral blood. The clonotype originates from a man aged 55-75 years with acute or convalescent COVID-19. The CDR3: CSVRREGTGEQYF. The CDR3 coding sequence is TGCAGCGTCCGAAGGGAGGGGACCGGCGAGCAGTACTTC.